The sequence of this T cell receptor beta chain was determined in a study of glioma-infiltrating T cells. From germline, CDR1 is MDHEN and CDR2 SYDVKM. Deletions cut 2 bases from V and 3 bases from J, with 14 bases between. The CDR3 consists of 15 residues. The iRepertoire nested amplicon-rescue multiplex PCR amplified TCR alpha and beta CDR3s from RNA. Tissue mRNA or PBMC total RNA, about 85-400 ng, went into one-step reverse transcription and amplification. TCRdb recomputed calls from the multiplex PCR reads with MiXCR, one row per CDR3 protein. The table has approximately 110,000 distinct CDR3 sequences, 25% to 30% seen once. This clonotype was seen only a few times. As yet, its antigen is unknown. Whole-study findings and limits: Tissue and blood shared very few CDR3 sequences. Non-neoplastic patients had below-expected tissue-blood divergence, while all gliomas exceeded expectation.

The clonotype originates from a human donor with low-grade glioma or glioblastoma, undergoing nonglioma brain surgery, or in good health (not recorded which). The chain employs TRBV28 and TRBJ2-7; no clear D gene. Material: glioma tissue, nonneoplastic brain tissue, or PBMCs (not recorded which). In DNA, the CDR3 is TGTGCCAGCAGTTTACGCGCGTACACCTACTACGAGCAGTACTTC. Protein: CASSLRAYTYYEQYF.